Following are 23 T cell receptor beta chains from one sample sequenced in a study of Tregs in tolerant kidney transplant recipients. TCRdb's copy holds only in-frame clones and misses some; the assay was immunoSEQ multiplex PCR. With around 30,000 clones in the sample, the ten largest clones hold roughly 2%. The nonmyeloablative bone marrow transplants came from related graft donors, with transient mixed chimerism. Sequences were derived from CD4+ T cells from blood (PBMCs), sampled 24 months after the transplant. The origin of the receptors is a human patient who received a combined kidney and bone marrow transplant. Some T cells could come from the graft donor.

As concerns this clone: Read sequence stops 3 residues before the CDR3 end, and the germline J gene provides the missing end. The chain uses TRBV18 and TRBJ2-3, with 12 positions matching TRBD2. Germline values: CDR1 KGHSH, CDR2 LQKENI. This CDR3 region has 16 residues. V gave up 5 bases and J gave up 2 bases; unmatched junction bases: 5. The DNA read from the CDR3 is TGTGCCAGCTCAACAAGACTAGCGGGAGCCACAGATACG. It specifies CASSTRLAGATDT. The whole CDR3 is CASSTRLAGATDTQYF.

CDR3: CASSSDSYQPQHF. The part of the CDR3 DNA that was read is TGTGCCAGTAGTTCCGACAGTTATCAGCCC. This sequence joins TRBV19 and TRBJ1-5; maybe TRBD1 (5 bases). The sequence runs out 3 residues before the end of the CDR3; the remainder is reconstructed from the germline J gene. Germline V gives CDR1 LNHDA, CDR2 SQIVND (reference sequence). Trimming pared 5 bases from V and 5 bases from J, leaving 10 bases between. This CDR3 is built from 13 residues.

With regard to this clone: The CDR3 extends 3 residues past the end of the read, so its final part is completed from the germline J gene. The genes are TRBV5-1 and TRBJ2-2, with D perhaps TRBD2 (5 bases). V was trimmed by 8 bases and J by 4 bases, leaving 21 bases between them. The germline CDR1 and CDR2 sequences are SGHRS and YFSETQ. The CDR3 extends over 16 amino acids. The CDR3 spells CASQALGGSTTGELFF. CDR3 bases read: TGCGCCAGTCAAGCACTAGGCGGCTCGACCACCGGGGAG.

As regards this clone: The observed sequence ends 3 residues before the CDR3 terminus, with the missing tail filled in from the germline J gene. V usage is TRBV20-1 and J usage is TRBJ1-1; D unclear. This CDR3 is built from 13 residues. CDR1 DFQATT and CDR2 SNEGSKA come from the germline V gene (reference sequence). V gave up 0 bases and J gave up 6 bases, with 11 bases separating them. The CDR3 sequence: CSARDRKKAEAFF. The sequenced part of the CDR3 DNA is TGCAGTGCTAGAGATCGAAAAAAGGCTGAA.

The CDR3 here is CSARDTGGVYGYTF. The DNA read from the CDR3 is TGCAGTGCTAGAGACACCGGAGGGGTCTATGGC. The V and J genes are TRBV20-1 and TRBJ1-2; possibly TRBD1 for D (5 bases). The missing CDR3 end, 3 residues past where the read stops, is filled in from the germline J gene. The CDR3 extends over 14 amino acids. Trimming shortened V by 0 bases and J by 4 bases, and 12 bases separated the two germline ends. Germline V lookup: CDR1 DFQATT, CDR2 SNEGSKA (reference sequence).

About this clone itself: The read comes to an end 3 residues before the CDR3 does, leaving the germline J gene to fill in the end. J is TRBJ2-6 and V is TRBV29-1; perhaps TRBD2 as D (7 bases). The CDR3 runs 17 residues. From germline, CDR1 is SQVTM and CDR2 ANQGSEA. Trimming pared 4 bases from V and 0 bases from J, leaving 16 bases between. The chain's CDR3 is CSVVGGLMDSGANVLTF. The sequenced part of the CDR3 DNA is TGCAGCGTTGTGGGGGGGCTGATGGACTCTGGGGCCAACGTC.

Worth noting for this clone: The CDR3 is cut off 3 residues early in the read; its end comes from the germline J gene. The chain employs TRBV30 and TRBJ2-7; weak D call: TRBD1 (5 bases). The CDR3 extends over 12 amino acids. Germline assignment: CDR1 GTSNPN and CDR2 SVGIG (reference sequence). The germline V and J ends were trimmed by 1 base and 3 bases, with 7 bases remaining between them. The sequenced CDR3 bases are TGTGCCTGGAGTGAGCAGGGCTACGAG. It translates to CAWSEQGYE. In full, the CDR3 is CAWSEQGYEQYF.

CDR3 loop: CSANEGLTDTQYF. The DNA read from the CDR3 is TGCAGTGCTAACGAGGGACTCACAGATACG. This chain joins TRBV20-1 and TRBJ2-3; tentatively, D is TRBD2 (6 bases). Coverage ceases 3 residues before the CDR3 finishes, and the germline J gene fills in the end. Germline V CDR1 and CDR2: DFQATT, SNEGSKA (reference sequence). The CDR3 spans 13 residues. V shed 4 bases and J shed 2 bases, with 10 bases lying between them.

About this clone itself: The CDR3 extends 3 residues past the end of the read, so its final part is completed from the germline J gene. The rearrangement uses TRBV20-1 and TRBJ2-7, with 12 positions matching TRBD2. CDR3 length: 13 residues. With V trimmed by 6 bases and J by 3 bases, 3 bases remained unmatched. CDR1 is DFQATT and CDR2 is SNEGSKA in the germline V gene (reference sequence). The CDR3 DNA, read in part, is TGCAGTGCAAAGACTAGCGGGGGCTACGAG. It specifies CSAKTSGGYE. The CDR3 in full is CSAKTSGGYEQYF.

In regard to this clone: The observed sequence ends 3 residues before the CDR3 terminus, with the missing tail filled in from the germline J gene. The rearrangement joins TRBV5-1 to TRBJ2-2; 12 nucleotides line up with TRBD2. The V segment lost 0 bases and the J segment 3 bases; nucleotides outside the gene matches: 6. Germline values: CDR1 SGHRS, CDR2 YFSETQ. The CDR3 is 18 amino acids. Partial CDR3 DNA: TGCGCCAGCAGCTTGGGACTAGCGGGAGCTGTTGACACCGGGGAG. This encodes CASSLGLAGAVDTGE. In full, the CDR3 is CASSLGLAGAVDTGELFF.

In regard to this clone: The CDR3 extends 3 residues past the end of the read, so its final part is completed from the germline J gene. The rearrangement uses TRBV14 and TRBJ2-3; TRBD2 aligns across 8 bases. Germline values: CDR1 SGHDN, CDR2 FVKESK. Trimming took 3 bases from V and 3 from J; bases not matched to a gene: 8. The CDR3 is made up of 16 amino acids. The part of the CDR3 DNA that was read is TGTGCCAGCAGCCATTCAGCGGGAGAGTTTACAGATACG. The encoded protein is CASSHSAGEFTDT. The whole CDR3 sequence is CASSHSAGEFTDTQYF.

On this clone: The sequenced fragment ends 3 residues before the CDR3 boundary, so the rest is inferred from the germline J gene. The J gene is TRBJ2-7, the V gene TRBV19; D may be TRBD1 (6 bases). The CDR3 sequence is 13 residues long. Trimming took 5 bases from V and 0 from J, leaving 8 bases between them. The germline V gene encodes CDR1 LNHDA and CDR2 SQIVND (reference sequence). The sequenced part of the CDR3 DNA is TGTGCCAGTAGTCCGGACAGCTCCTACGAG. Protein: CASSPDSSYE. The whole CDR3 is CASSPDSSYEQYF.

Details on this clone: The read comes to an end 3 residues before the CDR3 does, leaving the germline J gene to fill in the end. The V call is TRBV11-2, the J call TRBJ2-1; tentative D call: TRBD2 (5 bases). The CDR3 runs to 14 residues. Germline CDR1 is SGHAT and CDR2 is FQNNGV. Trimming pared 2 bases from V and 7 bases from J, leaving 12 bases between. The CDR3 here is CASSLLAFGNEQFF. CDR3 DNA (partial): TGTGCCAGCAGCTTATTAGCGTTTGGGAATGAG.

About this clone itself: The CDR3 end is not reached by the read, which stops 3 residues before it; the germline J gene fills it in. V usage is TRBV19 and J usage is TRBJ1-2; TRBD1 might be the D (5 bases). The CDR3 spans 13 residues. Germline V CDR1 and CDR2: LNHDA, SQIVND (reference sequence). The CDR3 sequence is CASSASGSYGYTF. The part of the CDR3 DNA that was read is TGTGCCAGTAGTGCATCAGGGAGCTACGGC.

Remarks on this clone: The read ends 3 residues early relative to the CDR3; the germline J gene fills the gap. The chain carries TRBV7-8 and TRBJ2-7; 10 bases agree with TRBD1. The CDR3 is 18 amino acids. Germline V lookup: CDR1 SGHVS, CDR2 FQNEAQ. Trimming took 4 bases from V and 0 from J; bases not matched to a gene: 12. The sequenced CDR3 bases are TGTGCCAGCAGCTCTGACAGGGGGCAAGGCGGGCCCTCCTACGAG. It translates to CASSSDRGQGGPSYE. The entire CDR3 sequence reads CASSSDRGQGGPSYEQYF.

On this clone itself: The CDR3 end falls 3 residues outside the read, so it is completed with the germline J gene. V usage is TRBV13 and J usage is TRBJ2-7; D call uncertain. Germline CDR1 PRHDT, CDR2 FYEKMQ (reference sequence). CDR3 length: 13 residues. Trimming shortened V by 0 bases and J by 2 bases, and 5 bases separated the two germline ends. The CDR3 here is CASSLGQPYEQYF. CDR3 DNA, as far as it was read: TGTGCCAGCAGCTTAGGACAGCCCTACGAG.

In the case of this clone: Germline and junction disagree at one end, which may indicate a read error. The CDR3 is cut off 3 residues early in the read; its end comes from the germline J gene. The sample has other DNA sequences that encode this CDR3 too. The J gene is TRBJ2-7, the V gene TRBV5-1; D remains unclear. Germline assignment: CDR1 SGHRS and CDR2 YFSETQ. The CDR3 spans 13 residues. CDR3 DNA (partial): TGTGCCAGCAGCTTGAGGCAGACCTACGAG. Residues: CASSLRQTYE. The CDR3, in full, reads CASSLRQTYEQYF.

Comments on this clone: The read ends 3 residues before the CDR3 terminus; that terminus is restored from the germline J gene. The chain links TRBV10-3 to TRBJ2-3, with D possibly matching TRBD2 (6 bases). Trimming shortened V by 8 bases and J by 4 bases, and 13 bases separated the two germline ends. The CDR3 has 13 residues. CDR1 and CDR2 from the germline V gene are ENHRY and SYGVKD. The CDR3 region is CAILAAGSDTQYF. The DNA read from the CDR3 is TGTGCCATCTTAGCGGCGGGGTCAGATACG.

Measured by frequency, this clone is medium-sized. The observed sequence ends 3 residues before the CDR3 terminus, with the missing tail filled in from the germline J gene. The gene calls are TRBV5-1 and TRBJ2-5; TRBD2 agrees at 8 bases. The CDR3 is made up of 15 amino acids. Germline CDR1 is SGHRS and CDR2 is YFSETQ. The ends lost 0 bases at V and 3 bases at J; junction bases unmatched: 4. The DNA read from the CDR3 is TGCGCCAGCAGCTTGGTCCCAGCGGGGGAAGAGACC. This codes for CASSLVPAGEET. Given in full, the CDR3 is CASSLVPAGEETQYF.

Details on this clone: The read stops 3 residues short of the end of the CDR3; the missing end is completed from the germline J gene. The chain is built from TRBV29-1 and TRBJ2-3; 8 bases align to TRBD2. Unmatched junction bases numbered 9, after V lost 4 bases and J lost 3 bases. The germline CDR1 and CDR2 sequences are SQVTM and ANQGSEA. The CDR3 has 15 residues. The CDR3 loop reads CSVVRTSGATDTQYF. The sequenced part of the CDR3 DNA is TGCAGCGTTGTTCGCACTAGCGGAGCGACAGATACG.

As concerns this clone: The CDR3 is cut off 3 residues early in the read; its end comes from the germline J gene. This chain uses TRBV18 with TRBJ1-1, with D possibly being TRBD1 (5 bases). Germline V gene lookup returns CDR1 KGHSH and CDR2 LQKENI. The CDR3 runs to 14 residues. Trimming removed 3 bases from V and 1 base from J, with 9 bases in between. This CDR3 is CASSPSGGNTEAFF. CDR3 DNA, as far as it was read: TGTGCCAGCTCACCCTCCGGGGGGAACACTGAA.

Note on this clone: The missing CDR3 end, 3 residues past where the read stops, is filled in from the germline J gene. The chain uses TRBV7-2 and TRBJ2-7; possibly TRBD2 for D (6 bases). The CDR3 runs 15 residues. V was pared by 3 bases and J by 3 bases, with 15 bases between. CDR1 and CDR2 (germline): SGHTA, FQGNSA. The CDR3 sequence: CASSFAGGLNYEQYF. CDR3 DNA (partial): TGTGCCAGCAGCTTTGCCGGCGGACTAAACTACGAG. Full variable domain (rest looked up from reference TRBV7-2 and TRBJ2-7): GAGVSQSPSNKVTEKGKDVELRCDPISGHTALYWYRQSLGQGLEFLIYFQGNSAPDKSGLPSDRFSAERTGGSVSTLTIQRTQQEDSAVYLCASSFAGGLNYEQYFGPGTRLTVT.

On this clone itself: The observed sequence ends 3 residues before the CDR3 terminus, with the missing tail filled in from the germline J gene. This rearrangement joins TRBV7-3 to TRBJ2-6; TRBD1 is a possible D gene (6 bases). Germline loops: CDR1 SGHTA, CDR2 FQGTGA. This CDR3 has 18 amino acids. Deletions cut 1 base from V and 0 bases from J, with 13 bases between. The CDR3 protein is CASSLSVRGSSGANVLTF. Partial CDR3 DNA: TGTGCCAGCAGCTTAAGTGTCAGGGGATCCTCTGGGGCCAACGTC.